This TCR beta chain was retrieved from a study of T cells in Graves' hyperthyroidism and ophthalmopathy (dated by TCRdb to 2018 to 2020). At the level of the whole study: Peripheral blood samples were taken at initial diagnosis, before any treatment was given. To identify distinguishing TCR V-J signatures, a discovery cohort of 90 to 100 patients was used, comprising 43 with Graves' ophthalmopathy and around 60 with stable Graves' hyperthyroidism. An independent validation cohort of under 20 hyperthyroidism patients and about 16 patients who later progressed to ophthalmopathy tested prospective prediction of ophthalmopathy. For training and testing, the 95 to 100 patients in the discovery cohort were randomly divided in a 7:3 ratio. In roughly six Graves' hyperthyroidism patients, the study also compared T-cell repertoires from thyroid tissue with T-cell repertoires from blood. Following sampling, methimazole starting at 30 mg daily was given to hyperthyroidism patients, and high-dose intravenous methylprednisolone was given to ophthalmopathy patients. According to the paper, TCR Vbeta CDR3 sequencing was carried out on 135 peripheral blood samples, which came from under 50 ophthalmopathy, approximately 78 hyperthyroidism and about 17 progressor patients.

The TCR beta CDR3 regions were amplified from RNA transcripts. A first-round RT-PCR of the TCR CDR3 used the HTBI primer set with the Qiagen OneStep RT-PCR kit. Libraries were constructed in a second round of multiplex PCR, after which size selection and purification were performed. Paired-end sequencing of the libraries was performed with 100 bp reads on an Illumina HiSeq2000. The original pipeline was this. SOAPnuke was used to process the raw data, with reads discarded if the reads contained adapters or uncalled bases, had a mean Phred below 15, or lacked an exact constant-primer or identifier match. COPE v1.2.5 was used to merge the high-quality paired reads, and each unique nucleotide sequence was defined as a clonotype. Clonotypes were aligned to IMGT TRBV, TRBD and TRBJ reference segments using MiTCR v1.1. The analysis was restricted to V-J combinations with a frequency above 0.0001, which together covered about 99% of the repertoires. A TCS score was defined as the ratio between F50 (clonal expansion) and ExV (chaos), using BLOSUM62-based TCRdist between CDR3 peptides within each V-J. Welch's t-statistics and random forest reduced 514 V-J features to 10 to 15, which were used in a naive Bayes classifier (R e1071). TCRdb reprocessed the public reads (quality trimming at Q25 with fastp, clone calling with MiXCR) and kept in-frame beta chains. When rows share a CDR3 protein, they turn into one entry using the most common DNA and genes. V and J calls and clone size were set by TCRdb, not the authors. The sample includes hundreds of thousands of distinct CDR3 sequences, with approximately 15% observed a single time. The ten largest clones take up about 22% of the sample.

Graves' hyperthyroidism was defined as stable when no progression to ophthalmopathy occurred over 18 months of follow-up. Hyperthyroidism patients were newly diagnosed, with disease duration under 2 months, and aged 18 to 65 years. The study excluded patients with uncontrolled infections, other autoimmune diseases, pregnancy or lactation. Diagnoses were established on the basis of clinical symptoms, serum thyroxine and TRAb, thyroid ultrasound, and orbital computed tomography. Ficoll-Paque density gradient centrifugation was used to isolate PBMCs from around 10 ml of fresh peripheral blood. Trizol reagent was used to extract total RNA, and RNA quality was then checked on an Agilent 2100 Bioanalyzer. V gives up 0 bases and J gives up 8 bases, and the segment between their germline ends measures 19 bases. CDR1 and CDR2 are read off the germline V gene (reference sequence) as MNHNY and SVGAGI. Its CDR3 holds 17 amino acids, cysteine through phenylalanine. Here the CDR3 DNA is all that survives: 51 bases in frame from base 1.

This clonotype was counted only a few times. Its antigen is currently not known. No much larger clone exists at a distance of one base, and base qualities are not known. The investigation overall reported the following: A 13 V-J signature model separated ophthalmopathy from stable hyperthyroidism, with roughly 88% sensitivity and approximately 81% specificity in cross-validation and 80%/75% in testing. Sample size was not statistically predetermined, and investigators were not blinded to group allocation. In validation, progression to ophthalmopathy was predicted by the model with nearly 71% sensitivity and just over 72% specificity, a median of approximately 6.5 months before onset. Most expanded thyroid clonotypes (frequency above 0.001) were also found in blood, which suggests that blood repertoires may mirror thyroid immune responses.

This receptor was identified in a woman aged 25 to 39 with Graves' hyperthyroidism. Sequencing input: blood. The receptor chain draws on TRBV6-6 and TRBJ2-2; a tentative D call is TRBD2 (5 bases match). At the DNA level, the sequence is TGTGCCAGCAGTTACTCCTGGACTGAACCTGCGGCTGGGGAGCTGTTTTTT. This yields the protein CASSYSWTEPAAGELFF.